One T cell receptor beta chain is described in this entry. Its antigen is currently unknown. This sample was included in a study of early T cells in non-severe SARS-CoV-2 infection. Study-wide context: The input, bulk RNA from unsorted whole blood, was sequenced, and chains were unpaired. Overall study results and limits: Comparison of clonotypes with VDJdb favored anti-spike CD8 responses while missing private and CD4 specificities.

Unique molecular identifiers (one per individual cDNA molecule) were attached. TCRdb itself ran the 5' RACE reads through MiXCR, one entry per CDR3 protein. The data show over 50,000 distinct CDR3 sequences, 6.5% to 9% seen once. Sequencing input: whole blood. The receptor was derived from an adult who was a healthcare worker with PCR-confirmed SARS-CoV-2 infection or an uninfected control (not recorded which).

This chain's CDR3 is CASSEALGLARDTQYF. The DNA of the CDR3 is TGTGCCAGCAGTGAAGCGCTTGGGCTAGCGAGGGATACGCAGTATTTT. The chain uses TRBV2 and TRBJ2-3; D perhaps matches TRBD2 (6 bases). Looked up from germline, CDR1 is SNHLY and CDR2 is FYNNEI. This CDR3 region has 16 residues. Trimming cost V 0 bases and J 6 bases, with 16 bases left between them.